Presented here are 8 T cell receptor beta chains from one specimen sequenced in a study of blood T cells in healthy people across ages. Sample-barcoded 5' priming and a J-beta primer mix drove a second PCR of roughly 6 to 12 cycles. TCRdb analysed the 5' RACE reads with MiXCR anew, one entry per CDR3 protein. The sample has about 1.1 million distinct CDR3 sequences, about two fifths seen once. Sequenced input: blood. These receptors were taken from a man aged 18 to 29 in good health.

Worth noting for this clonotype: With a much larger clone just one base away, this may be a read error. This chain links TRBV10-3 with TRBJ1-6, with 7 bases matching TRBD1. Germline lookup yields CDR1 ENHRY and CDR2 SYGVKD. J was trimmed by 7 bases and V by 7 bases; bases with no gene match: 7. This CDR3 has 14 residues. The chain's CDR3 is CAINEEGGNSPLHF. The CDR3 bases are TGTGCCATCAATGAAGAAGGGGGCAATTCACCCCTCCACTTT.

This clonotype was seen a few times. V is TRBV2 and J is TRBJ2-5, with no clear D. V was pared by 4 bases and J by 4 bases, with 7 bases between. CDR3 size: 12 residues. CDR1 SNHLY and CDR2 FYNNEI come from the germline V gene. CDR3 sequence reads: CASSGDSETQYF. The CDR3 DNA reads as TGTGCCAGCAGTGGAGATTCAGAGACCCAGTACTTC.

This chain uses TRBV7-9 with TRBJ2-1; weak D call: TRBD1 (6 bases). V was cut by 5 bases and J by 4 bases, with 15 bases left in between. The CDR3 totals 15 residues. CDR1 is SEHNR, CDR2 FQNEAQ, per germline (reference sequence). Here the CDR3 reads CASSLWDIPYNEQFF. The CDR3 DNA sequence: TGTGCCAGCAGCCTCTGGGACATCCCGTACAATGAGCAGTTCTTC.

CDR3 sequence: CASSATGSNARAFF. The CDR3, as DNA: TGTGCCAGCAGCGCGACAGGGTCGAATGCCCGGGCTTTCTTT. The chain uses TRBV9 and TRBJ1-1; 7 nucleotides align to TRBD1. The CDR3 runs to 14 residues. Germline V CDR1 and CDR2: SGDLS, YYNGEE. The V segment lost 3 bases and the J segment 11 bases; nucleotides outside the gene matches: 13.

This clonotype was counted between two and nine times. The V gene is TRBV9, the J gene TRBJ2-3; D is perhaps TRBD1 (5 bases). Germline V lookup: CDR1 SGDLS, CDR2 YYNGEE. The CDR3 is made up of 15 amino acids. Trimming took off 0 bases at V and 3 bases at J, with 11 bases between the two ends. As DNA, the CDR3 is TGTGCCAGCAGCGTAGAAGGGGCGGATACAGATACGCAGTATTTT. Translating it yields CASSVEGADTDTQYF.

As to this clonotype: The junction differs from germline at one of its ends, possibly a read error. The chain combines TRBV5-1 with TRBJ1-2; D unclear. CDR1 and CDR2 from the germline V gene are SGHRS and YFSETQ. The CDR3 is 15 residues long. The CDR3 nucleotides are TGCGCCAGCAGCTTGGCCCCATCTGCTAAGTATGGCTACACCTTC. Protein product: CASSLAPSAKYGYTF.

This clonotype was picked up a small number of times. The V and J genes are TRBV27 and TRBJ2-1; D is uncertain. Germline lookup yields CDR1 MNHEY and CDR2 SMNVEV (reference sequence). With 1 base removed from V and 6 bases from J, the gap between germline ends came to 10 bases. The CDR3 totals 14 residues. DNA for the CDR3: TGTGCCAGCAGTTTATACCCCCTCTCCAATGAGCAGTTCTTC. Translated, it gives CASSLYPLSNEQFF.

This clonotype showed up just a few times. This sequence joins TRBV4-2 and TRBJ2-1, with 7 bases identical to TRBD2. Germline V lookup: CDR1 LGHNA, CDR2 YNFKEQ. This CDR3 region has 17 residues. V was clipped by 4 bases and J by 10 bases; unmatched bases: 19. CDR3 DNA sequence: TGTGCCAGCAGCCTAACGCAAGCGGGGACTAACCTTAGGGAGCAGTTCTTC. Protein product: CASSLTQAGTNLREQFF.